These T cell receptor beta chains were read from a single sample in a study of cytomegalovirus exposure and HLA in healthy donors. TCRdb keeps only in-frame clones here, not all; method: immunoSEQ multiplex PCR. The sample records 150,000 to 200,000 clones, just under 85% being singletons. Specimen: PBMCs. The receptor source for this set is a man aged 25-45 years in good health and CMV-seropositive. Both conserved end residues are part of each CDR3. D genes are given only for firm matches.

V	J	length	D	CDR3	DNA
TRBV15	TRBJ2-3	17	TRBD1	CATSRGRTGDLTDTQYF	TGTGCCACCAGCAGAGGGAGGACAGGGGATCTCACAGATACGCAGTATTTT
TRBV29-1	TRBJ2-5	14	NA	CSVEQGSGGETQYF	TGCAGCGTCGAACAGGGGTCGGGAGGAGAGACCCAGTACTTC
TRBV9	TRBJ2-5	16	TRBD2	CASSVGSGTSQETQYF	TGTGCCAGCAGCGTAGGTAGCGGGACCTCCCAAGAGACCCAGTACTTC
TRBV7-2	TRBJ1-6	15	NA	CASSLLSSYNSPLHF	TGTGCCAGCAGCTTACTGAGCTCCTATAATTCACCCCTCCACTTT
TRBV7-3	TRBJ2-3	16	TRBD2	CASSLSSGEAPDTQYF	TGTGCCAGCAGCTTATCTAGCGGGGAGGCGCCGGATACGCAGTATTTT
TRBV28	TRBJ1-2	14	TRBD1	CASSFPGQGGGYTF	TGTGCCAGCAGTTTTCCAGGACAGGGAGGTGGCTACACCTTC
TRBV5-8	TRBJ2-7	11	NA	CAARDSYEQYF	TGTGCCGCCCGGGACTCCTACGAGCAGTACTTC
TRBV27	TRBJ1-1	14	TRBD1	CASSLEGAETEAFF	TGTGCCAGCAGTTTGGAGGGGGCGGAAACTGAAGCTTTCTTT
TRBV7-2	TRBJ2-4	16	NA	CASSYLGGPGEGSQYF	TGTGCCAGCAGCTATTTGGGGGGGCCAGGGGAGGGGAGCCAGTACTTC
TRBV7-8	TRBJ1-5	16	NA	CASTSFGGRGNQPQHF	TGTGCCAGCACGTCCTTTGGGGGCAGGGGCAATCAGCCCCAGCATTTT
TRBV30	TRBJ2-7	14	TRBD1	CAWSGWTGAYEQYF	TGTGCCTGGAGTGGCTGGACAGGGGCCTACGAGCAGTACTTC
TRBV5-1	TRBJ2-7	12	TRBD2	CASSFRGDEQYF	TGCGCCAGCAGCTTTCGGGGGGACGAGCAGTACTTC